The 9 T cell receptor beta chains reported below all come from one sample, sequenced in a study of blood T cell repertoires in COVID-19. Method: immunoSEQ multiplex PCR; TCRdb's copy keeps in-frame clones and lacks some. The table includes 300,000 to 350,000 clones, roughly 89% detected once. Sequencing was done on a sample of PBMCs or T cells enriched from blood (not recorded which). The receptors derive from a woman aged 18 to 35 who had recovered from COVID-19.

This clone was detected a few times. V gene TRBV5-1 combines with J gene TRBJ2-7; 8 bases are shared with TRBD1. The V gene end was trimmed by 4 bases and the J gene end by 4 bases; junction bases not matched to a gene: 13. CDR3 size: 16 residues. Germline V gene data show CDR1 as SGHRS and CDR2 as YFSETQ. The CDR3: CASSPSTDRASYEQYF. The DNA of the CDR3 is TGCGCCAGCAGCCCCTCAACGGACAGGGCATCGTACGAGCAGTACTTC.

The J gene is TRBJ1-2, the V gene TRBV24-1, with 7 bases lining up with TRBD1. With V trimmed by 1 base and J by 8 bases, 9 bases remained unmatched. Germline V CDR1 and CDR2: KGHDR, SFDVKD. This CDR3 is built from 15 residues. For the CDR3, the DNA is TGTGCCACCAGTGATTTATCAGGGGGGATGTTCGGCTACACCTTC. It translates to CATSDLSGGMFGYTF.

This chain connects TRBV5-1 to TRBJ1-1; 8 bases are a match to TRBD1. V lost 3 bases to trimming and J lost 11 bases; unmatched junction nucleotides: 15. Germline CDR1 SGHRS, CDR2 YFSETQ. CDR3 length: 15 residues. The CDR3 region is CASSYNLQGVVGAFF. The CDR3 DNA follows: TGCGCCAGCAGCTACAACCTACAGGGGGTGGTTGGCGCTTTCTTT.

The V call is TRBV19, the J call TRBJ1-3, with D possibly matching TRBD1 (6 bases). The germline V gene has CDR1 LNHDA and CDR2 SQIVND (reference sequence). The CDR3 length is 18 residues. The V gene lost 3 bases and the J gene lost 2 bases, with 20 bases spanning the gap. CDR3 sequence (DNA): TGTGCCAGTAGTATTAAAGGGGGGGGCGCAGGGACTGGAAACACCATATATTTT. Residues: CASSIKGGGAGTGNTIYF. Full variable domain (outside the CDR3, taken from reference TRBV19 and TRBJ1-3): DGGITQSPKYLFRKEGQNVTLSCEQNLNHDAMYWYRQDPGQGLRLIYYSQIVNDFQKGDIAEGYSVSREKKESFPLTVTSAQKNPTAFYLCASSIKGGGAGTGNTIYFGEGSWLTVV.

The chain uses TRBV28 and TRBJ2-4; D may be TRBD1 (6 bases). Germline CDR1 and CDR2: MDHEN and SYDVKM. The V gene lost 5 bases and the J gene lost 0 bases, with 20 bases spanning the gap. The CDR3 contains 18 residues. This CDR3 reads CASSQRPGHERAKNIQYF. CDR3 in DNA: TGTGCCAGCAGTCAACGACCGGGACACGAACGAGCCAAAAACATTCAGTACTTC.

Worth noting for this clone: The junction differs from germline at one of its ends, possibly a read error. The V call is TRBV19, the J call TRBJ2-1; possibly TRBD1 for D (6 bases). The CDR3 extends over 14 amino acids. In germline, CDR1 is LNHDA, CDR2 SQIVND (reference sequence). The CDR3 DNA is TGTTCCAGTACTACCGGACAGTCCTACAATGAGCAGTTCTTC. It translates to CSSTTGQSYNEQFF.

In nucleotides, the CDR3 is TGTGCCAGCAGTCCACTAGCGGGAGGAAGCTACGAGCAGTACTTC. Protein sequence: CASSPLAGGSYEQYF. The chain is built from TRBV6-5 and TRBJ2-7; TRBD2 matches at 12 bases. This CDR3 is built from 15 residues. With 5 bases clipped from V and 3 bases from J, the junction kept 5 bases outside the gene matches. Germline assignment: CDR1 MNHEY and CDR2 SVGAGI.

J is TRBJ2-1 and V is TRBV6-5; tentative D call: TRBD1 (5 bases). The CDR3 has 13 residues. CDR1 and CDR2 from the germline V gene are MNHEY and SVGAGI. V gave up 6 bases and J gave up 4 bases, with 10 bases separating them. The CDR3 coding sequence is TGTGCCAGCAGGGCGACAGCTTACAATGAGCAGTTCTTC. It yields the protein CASRATAYNEQFF.

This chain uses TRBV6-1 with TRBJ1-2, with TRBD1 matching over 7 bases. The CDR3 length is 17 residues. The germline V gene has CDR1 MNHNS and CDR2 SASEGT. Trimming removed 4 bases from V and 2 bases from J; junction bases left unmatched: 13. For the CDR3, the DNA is TGTGCCAGCAGTGCCCTTGAGGGGGCCGGGACCAACTATGGCTACACCTTC. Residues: CASSALEGAGTNYGYTF.